These T cell receptor beta chains were read from a single sample in a study of blood T cell repertoires in COVID-19. Libraries were prepared by immunoSEQ multiplex PCR; TCRdb keeps only in-frame clonotypes and omits some of them. The table lists over 85,000 clones, 87% of them singletons. The sample consisted of peripheral blood. These receptors were taken from a human donor in a cohort sampled during active COVID-19. The CDR3 runs from the conserved cysteine through the conserved F or W. D genes are given only for firm matches.

j_gene: TRBJ1-1; len: 15; d_gene: TRBD1; v_gene: TRBV28; CDR3aa: CASTRPGQGNTEAFF
j_gene: TRBJ1-5; len: 10; d_gene: -; v_gene: TRBV20-1; CDR3aa: CSAPRGFEHF
j_gene: TRBJ1-1; len: 13; d_gene: TRBD1; v_gene: TRBV7-9; CDR3aa: CASSFAGGSVAFF
j_gene: TRBJ2-2; len: 17; d_gene: TRBD2; v_gene: TRBV9; CDR3aa: CASSPRLAGGNTGELFF
j_gene: TRBJ2-1; len: 14; d_gene: -; v_gene: TRBV2; CDR3aa: CASTPRRTADEQFF
j_gene: TRBJ2-1; len: 19; d_gene: -; v_gene: TRBV7-7; CDR3aa: CASSPHTPGALIINNEQFF
j_gene: TRBJ1-4; len: 16; d_gene: TRBD1; v_gene: TRBV7-9; CDR3aa: CASSLGGQSTNEKLFF
j_gene: TRBJ1-3; len: 16; d_gene: TRBD1; v_gene: TRBV19; CDR3aa: CASRGGTGVAGNTIYF
j_gene: TRBJ2-7; len: 14; d_gene: -; v_gene: TRBV6-1; CDR3aa: CASSERGGVYEQYF
j_gene: TRBJ2-7; len: 14; d_gene: -; v_gene: TRBV28; CDR3aa: CASGYRTFSYGQYF
j_gene: TRBJ1-1; len: 16; d_gene: -; v_gene: TRBV27; CDR3aa: CASKLKTQGRGTEAFF
j_gene: TRBJ2-3; len: 16; d_gene: TRBD2; v_gene: TRBV5-4; CDR3aa: CASSLAGTSGTDTQYF
j_gene: TRBJ2-7; len: 15; d_gene: -; v_gene: TRBV28; CDR3aa: CASSPGPSSETEQYF
j_gene: TRBJ1-2; len: 15; d_gene: -; v_gene: TRBV11-2; CDR3aa: CASSAITGTNYGYTF
j_gene: TRBJ2-1; len: 15; d_gene: TRBD2; v_gene: TRBV29-1; CDR3aa: CSVEPSSGRANEQFF
j_gene: TRBJ1-1; len: 14; d_gene: TRBD1; v_gene: TRBV7-2; CDR3aa: CASSLDGTGNGAFF
j_gene: TRBJ2-4; len: 13; d_gene: TRBD1; v_gene: TRBV25-1; CDR3aa: CASSGTGKNIQYF
j_gene: TRBJ2-1; len: 15; d_gene: TRBD2; v_gene: TRBV7-7; CDR3aa: CASSQTGTSDNEQFF
j_gene: TRBJ1-6; len: 15; d_gene: -; v_gene: TRBV19; CDR3aa: CASSRLSSYNSPLHF
j_gene: TRBJ2-3; len: 16; d_gene: TRBD2; v_gene: TRBV12-5; CDR3aa: CASGAEASGSTDTQYF
j_gene: TRBJ1-3; len: 16; d_gene: -; v_gene: TRBV28; CDR3aa: CASSSFVGSSGNTIYF
j_gene: TRBJ1-2; len: 15; d_gene: TRBD1; v_gene: TRBV28; CDR3aa: CASGTGGTGLRGYTF
j_gene: TRBJ2-1; len: 15; d_gene: -; v_gene: TRBV19; CDR3aa: CASMGTSWTNDEQFF
j_gene: TRBJ1-5; len: 16; d_gene: TRBD1; v_gene: TRBV7-9; CDR3aa: CASSNDPGQGGQPQHF
j_gene: TRBJ1-2; len: 16; d_gene: -; v_gene: TRBV15; CDR3aa: CATSRAPLTDNYGYTF
j_gene: TRBJ1-1; len: 12; d_gene: -; v_gene: TRBV15; CDR3aa: CATSSGGGTAFF
j_gene: TRBJ2-3; len: 14; d_gene: TRBD1; v_gene: TRBV3-1/TRBV3-2; CDR3aa: CASSPTGGPDTQYF